What follows are 13 T cell receptor beta chains derived from one specimen sequenced in a study of regulatory T cells in long-lasting Graves disease. Libraries of TCR beta came from iRepertoire HTBI primers plus Arm-PCR of CDR3 regions. Each CDR3 protein gets one entry after TCRdb re-called the multiplex PCR reads with MiXCR. The profile shows 400,000 to 450,000 distinct CDR3 sequences, approximately 15% of them singletons. Time point reported: newly diagnosed GD, antithyroid drugs for less than 3 months. Construction of the TCR library relied on RNA isolated from PBMCs. Separately, the same data were catalogued under a study of T cells in Graves' hyperthyroidism and ophthalmopathy.

Sequencing was performed on peripheral blood mononuclear cells (PBMCs), taken at new diagnosis, from a patient treated with antithyroid drugs. The source of these receptors is a woman younger than 45 with Graves disease.

The rearrangement joins TRBV19 to TRBJ1-5; 10 bases align to TRBD1. The CDR3 spans 16 residues. Germline CDR1 reads LNHDA; CDR2 reads SQIVND (reference sequence). V lost 4 bases to trimming and J lost 3 bases; unmatched junction nucleotides: 6. This CDR3 is CASSTRDRGNNQPQHF. CDR3 DNA: TGTGCCAGTAGTACGCGGGACAGGGGTAACAATCAGCCCCAGCATTTT.

This clonotype was counted at least ten times. The V gene is TRBV20-1, the J gene TRBJ2-1; 10 nucleotides line up with TRBD2. V lost 2 bases to trimming and J lost 3 bases; unmatched junction nucleotides: 7. This CDR3 is built from 16 residues. CDR1 is DFQATT and CDR2 is SNEGSKA in the germline V gene (reference sequence). For the CDR3, the DNA is TGCAGTGCTAGACCCGACTCTAGCGGGAGCTACAATGAGCAGTTCTTC. It specifies CSARPDSSGSYNEQFF.

This clonotype was detected many times. The V call is TRBV28, the J call TRBJ2-1; D is unresolved. Germline V lookup: CDR1 MDHEN, CDR2 SYDVKM. The CDR3 totals 14 residues. Trimming cost V 3 bases and J 0 bases, with 6 bases left between them. CDR3 in amino acids: CASSFMTSYNEQFF. CDR3 coding DNA: TGTGCCAGCAGTTTTATGACCTCCTACAATGAGCAGTTCTTC.

This clonotype was counted a few times. Compared with germline, one end of the junction differs, possibly owing to a read error. The chain joins TRBV20-1 to TRBJ1-1; possibly TRBD1 for D (6 bases). Germline V gene data show CDR1 as DFQATT and CDR2 as SNEGSKA (reference sequence). The CDR3 loop spans 14 amino acids. Written as DNA, the CDR3 is TGCAGTGCTAGGAACAGGGATTTGGGCACTAAAGCTTTCTTT. Translation: CSARNRDLGTKAFF.

This clonotype showed up many times. The gene calls are TRBV28 and TRBJ2-7; D possibly corresponds to TRBD1 (5 bases). V was cut by 6 bases and J by 2 bases, with 14 bases left in between. CDR1 and CDR2 from the germline V gene are MDHEN and SYDVKM. The CDR3 totals 14 residues. The CDR3 DNA reads as TGTGCCAGCAGCCTGCAGGGTGGAACCTACGAGCAGTACTTC. The encoded protein is CASSLQGGTYEQYF.

This clonotype was found many times. The chain has TRBV13 and TRBJ2-7; D might be TRBD1 (5 bases). This CDR3 is built from 14 residues. The ends were cut back, 1 base at V and 2 bases at J, with 9 bases in the middle. Germline V gene sequence: CDR1 PRHDT, CDR2 FYEKMQ (reference sequence). CDR3: CASSLEGVAYEQYF. The CDR3 nucleotides read TGTGCCAGCAGCTTAGAAGGGGTCGCCTACGAGCAGTACTTC.

CDR3: CASSVAGVQPQHF. The CDR3 DNA follows: TGTGCCAGCAGCGTTGCAGGGGTTCAGCCCCAGCATTTT. The J gene is TRBJ1-5, the V gene TRBV7-9, with D tentatively TRBD1 (6 bases). V lost 5 bases to trimming and J lost 6 bases, with 11 bases between them. Germline CDR1 reads SEHNR; CDR2 reads FQNEAQ (reference sequence). This CDR3 spans 13 amino acids.

This clonotype was seen a few times. The junction departs from the called germline gene at one end, perhaps through a read error. CDR3 nucleotide sequence: TGTGCTGGGGGCGGGAGTGTCTCCTACAATGGGCAGTTCTTC. It encodes CAGGGSVSYNGQFF. The genes are TRBV12-3 or TRBV12-4 and TRBJ2-1, with a possible D match to TRBD2 (7 bases). The CDR3 is 14 amino acids.

At least ten counts were recorded for this clonotype. The gene calls are TRBV7-6 and TRBJ2-3; 9 bases agree with TRBD2. This CDR3 has 16 residues. J gave up 0 bases and V 1 base, and 2 bases lay outside the gene matches. The germline gives CDR1 SGHVS, CDR2 FNYEAQ. The CDR3 loop is CASSLGGGASTDTQYF. Written as DNA, the CDR3 is TGTGCCAGCAGCTTAGGCGGGGGGGCCAGCACAGATACGCAGTATTTT.

This clonotype has ten or more counts. The chain couples TRBV7-9 to TRBJ2-1; 8 bases are a match to TRBD2. The CDR3 spans 15 residues. Germline loops: CDR1 SEHNR, CDR2 FQNEAQ (reference sequence). V dropped 3 bases and J dropped 5; count of bases not matched to a gene: 6. The CDR3 here is CASSFSGLGDNEQFF. CDR3 DNA: TGTGCCAGCAGCTTTTCGGGACTAGGTGACAATGAGCAGTTCTTC. The full variable domain, rest sourced from reference TRBV7-9 and TRBJ2-1, is DTGVSQNPRHKITKRGQNVTFRCDPISEHNRLYWYRQTLGQGPEFLTYFQNEAQLEKSRLLSDRFSAERPKGSFSTLEIQRTEQGDSAMYLCASSFSGLGDNEQFFGPGTRLTVL.

This clonotype was recorded at least ten times. The gene calls are TRBV6-9 and TRBJ1-1, with unresolved D. Trimming left V 3 bases short and J 1 base short, with 9 bases between. This CDR3 is built from 14 residues. Per germline, CDR1 MNHGY and CDR2 SVAAGI. The CDR3 nucleotides read TGTGCCAGCAGTTACTCTCGGTCGAACACTGAAGCTTTCTTT. This codes for CASSYSRSNTEAFF.

The chain combines TRBV20-1 with TRBJ1-2; tentative D call: TRBD1 (5 bases). CDR3 length: 16 amino acids. The ends were cut back, 0 bases at V and 1 base at J, with 15 bases in the middle. The germline CDR1 and CDR2 sequences are DFQATT and SNEGSKA (reference sequence). CDR3 residues: CSARDPLGGGNYGYTF. The CDR3 nucleotides are TGCAGTGCTAGAGACCCCCTCGGGGGAGGTAACTATGGCTACACCTTC.

V and J are TRBV6-1 and TRBJ2-7, with 7 positions matching TRBD1. CDR3 length: 14 residues. Germline V gives CDR1 MNHNS, CDR2 SASEGT. J lost 3 bases, V lost 6 bases, and 8 bases had no gene match. CDR3 bases: TGTGCCAGCAGCCGATCGGGACAGAGCTACGAGCAGTACTTC. It translates to CASSRSGQSYEQYF.